This TCR beta chain was observed in a study of blood T cell repertoires in COVID-19. On the study more broadly: COVID-19 samples collected from the United States, Italy and Spain covered acute and convalescent phases. Sources were T cells, B-cell-depleted T cells, or PBMCs; the material itself was cDNA or gDNA.

Per the original data handling: Scientists estimated how many nucleated cells there were by amplifying reference gene primers. Repertoires were generated with immunoSEQ multiplex PCR, while TCRdb's copy carries only in-frame clones and drops some. The DNA gave D and trimming, while V, J and clone size come from that table. The repertoire holds around 100,000 clones, 80% to 90% seen once, with approximately 1.5% in the top ten. In germline, CDR1 is LNHDA, CDR2 SQIVND (reference sequence). J was trimmed by 7 bases and V by 6 bases; bases with no gene match: 3. The CDR3 is 14 amino acids. The V gene is TRBV19, the J gene TRBJ1-6; 10 positions match TRBD1. The receptor's source is a man in his forties with acute or convalescent COVID-19. Material: peripheral blood. The CDR3 loop is CASSGTGANSPLHF. CDR3 sequence (DNA): TGTGCCAGTAGCGGGACAGGGGCAAATTCACCCCTCCACTTT.